The 27 T cell receptor beta chains below all came from one sample that was sequenced in a study of spatial heterogeneity in lung cancer. Study results and caveats: How many expanded intratumoral alpha and beta TCRs were present tracked the tumor mutation count, which was a count of nonsynonymous mutations.

Time point noted: sample taken at primary tumor resection. No antigen has been identified for these receptors. One entry per CDR3 protein results from TCRdb running MiXCR on the 5' RACE reads. The data show about 30,000 distinct CDR3 sequences, about 6.6% seen once. The sample consisted of lung tumor tissue, taken at surgery. The receptors here all came from a male donor with early-stage non-small cell lung cancer.

This clonotype was seen at least ten times. V and J are TRBV4-1 and TRBJ2-7; possibly TRBD1 for D (7 bases). The length of the CDR3 is 15 residues. Between the trimmed V and J ends, which lost 1 base and 1 base, there was a span of 11 bases. The germline CDR1 and CDR2 sequences are MGHRA and YSYEKL. As DNA, the CDR3 is TGCGCCAGCAGCCAAGGGAGGGGGCGATCCTACGAGCAGTACTTC. This gives the protein CASSQGRGRSYEQYF.

This clonotype was found many times. This chain links TRBV20-1 with TRBJ2-5; the D call may be TRBD1 or TRBD2 (5 bases each). Germline CDR1 and CDR2: DFQATT and SNEGSKA (reference sequence). CDR3 size: 12 residues. V lost 4 bases, J lost 8 bases, and 14 bases lay in between. Here the CDR3 DNA reads TGCAGTGCTATCGGGGAGACAGAAACCCAGTACTTC. This codes for CSAIGETETQYF.

This clonotype was counted at least ten times. The chain joins TRBV21-1 to TRBJ2-5. TRBV21-1 represents a pseudogene. The CDR3 runs 16 residues. The CDR3 DNA reads TGTGCCAGCAGCAAATGGCCATACTGGTACCAAGAGACCCAGTACTTC. Amino acid sequence: CASSKWPYWYQETQYF.

This clonotype was recorded at least ten times. V usage is TRBV12-3 or TRBV12-4 and J usage is TRBJ2-1; D gene ambiguous. Deletions cut 5 bases from V and 6 bases from J, with 14 bases between. This CDR3 region has 14 residues. The CDR3 coding sequence is TGTGCCAGCAGTCCACAATCCCCCCTCAATGAGCAGTTCTTC. Amino acid sequence: CASSPQSPLNEQFF.

The genes are TRBV5-4 and TRBJ1-1; D remains unclear. The ends were cut back, 0 bases at V and 1 base at J, with 10 bases in the middle. Germline CDR1 and CDR2: SGHNT and YYREEE (reference sequence). The CDR3 has 15 amino acids. Written as DNA, the CDR3 is TGTGCCAGCAGCTTGGCCGCCTCAGGGAACACTGAAGCTTTCTTT. Protein product: CASSLAASGNTEAFF.

This clonotype was observed at least ten times. The chain uses TRBV7-2 and TRBJ2-2; TRBD1 matches 9 bases. Germline-derived CDR1 and CDR2 are SGHTA and FQGNSA. With 8 bases clipped from V and 1 base from J, the junction kept 5 bases outside the gene matches. The CDR3 totals 15 residues. The CDR3 sequence is CASGDRGRNTGELFF. The CDR3 DNA follows: TGTGCCAGCGGAGACAGGGGGAGGAACACCGGGGAGCTGTTTTTT.

This clonotype has just one count. One end of the junction varies from germline; a read error may be responsible. The chain recombines TRBV5-1 with TRBJ1-6, with 8 bases lining up with TRBD1. The CDR3 is 17 residues long. Germline CDR1 and CDR2: SGHRS and YFSETQ. This CDR3 reads CASSSASQGAHNLPLHF. The CDR3 nucleotides are TGCGCCAGCAGCTCTGCCTCCCAGGGGGCGCATAATTTACCCCTCCACTTT.

In this sample, this clonotype turned up a few times. The chain joins TRBV3-1 to TRBJ1-2, with D perhaps TRBD1 (5 bases). CDR3 length: 14 residues. Between the trimmed V and J ends, which lost 3 bases and 1 base, there was a span of 9 bases. The V gene's germline CDR1 is LGHDT and CDR2 YNNKEL (reference sequence). The CDR3 region is CASSQGTYNYGYTF. In DNA, the CDR3 is TGTGCCAGCAGCCAGGGGACTTATAACTATGGCTACACCTTC.

This clonotype was observed at least ten times. The chain recombines TRBV5-1 with TRBJ1-2, with D possibly matching TRBD1 (6 bases). The CDR3 runs to 12 residues. Trimming left V 3 bases short and J 3 bases short, with 6 bases between. Germline lookup yields CDR1 SGHRS and CDR2 YFSETQ. The CDR3 reads CASSSGDYGYTF. The DNA of the CDR3 is TGCGCCAGCAGCTCAGGGGACTATGGCTACACCTTC.

This clonotype has ten or more counts. The V and J genes are TRBV27 and TRBJ2-5; TRBD1 might be the D (5 bases). CDR1 and CDR2 (germline): MNHEY, SMNVEV (reference sequence). V was trimmed by 5 bases and J by 2 bases, leaving 18 bases between them. There are 16 residues in the CDR3. DNA of the CDR3: TGTGCCAGCAGTGACCACAGGAGAGTGACGCAAGAGACCCAGTACTTC. Translated, it gives CASSDHRRVTQETQYF.

This clonotype was observed at least ten times. This chain connects TRBV20-1 to TRBJ2-3; TRBD1 aligns across 7 bases. Germline V gene sequence: CDR1 DFQATT, CDR2 SNEGSKA (reference sequence). The CDR3 runs to 11 residues. Germline trimming cut 6 bases from V and 7 bases from J; bases unmatched to any gene: 4. The CDR3 DNA reads TGCAGTGCGCCAGGGGGTCATACGCAGTATTTT. As protein: CSAPGGHTQYF.

V and J are TRBV19 and TRBJ2-1; 9 nucleotides line up with TRBD2. The CDR3 consists of 13 residues. Per germline, CDR1 LNHDA and CDR2 SQIVND (reference sequence). Germline trimming cut 4 bases from V and 7 bases from J; bases unmatched to any gene: 2. The CDR3 nucleotides read TGTGCCAGTAGTACCAGCGGGGGGAATGAGCAGTTCTTC. Translation: CASSTSGGNEQFF.

This clonotype was seen at least ten times. This rearrangement joins TRBV6-5 to TRBJ2-1; possibly TRBD2 for D (7 bases). Trimming removed 5 bases from V and 0 bases from J, with 17 bases in between. This CDR3 region has 17 residues. Germline V CDR1 and CDR2: MNHEY, SVGAGI. CDR3 coding DNA: TGTGCCAGCAGTGGGAGGGGGTCCCCTAGCTCCTACAATGAGCAGTTCTTC. This gives the protein CASSGRGSPSSYNEQFF.

This clonotype is deemed medium-sized. This chain joins TRBV5-1 and TRBJ1-4; D is unresolved. CDR1 and CDR2 from the germline V gene are SGHRS and YFSETQ. The germline V and J ends were trimmed by 0 bases and 0 bases, with 6 bases remaining between them. The CDR3 is made up of 15 amino acids. CDR3 region: CASSLGTATNEKLFF. The CDR3 nucleotides read TGCGCCAGCAGCTTGGGTACAGCAACTAATGAAAAACTGTTTTTT. Together with reference TRBV5-1 and TRBJ1-4, the CDR3 gives the full variable domain: KAGVTQTPRYLIKTRGQQVTLSCSPISGHRSVSWYQQTPGQGLQFLFEYFSETQRNKGNFPGRFSGRQFSNSRSEMNVSTLELGDSALYLCASSLGTATNEKLFFGSGTQLSVL.

The chain is built from TRBV20-1 and TRBJ2-1; TRBD1 agrees at 8 bases. Germline V gene lookup returns CDR1 DFQATT and CDR2 SNEGSKA (reference sequence). This CDR3 has 15 amino acids. J lost 0 bases, V lost 6 bases, and 7 bases had no gene match. CDR3 nucleotide sequence: TGCAGTGCGGCGAGGACAGGGCTCTCCTACAATGAGCAGTTCTTC. This translates into CSAARTGLSYNEQFF.

A word on this clonotype: A much larger clone sits a single nucleotide away, making a read error possible. The chain carries TRBV4-1 and TRBJ1-2; TRBD1 aligns across 7 bases. Germline CDR1 is MGHRA and CDR2 is YSYEKL. CDR3 length equals 13 residues. The CDR3 reads CANSQGQGDGYTF. The CDR3 DNA is TGCGCCAACAGCCAGGGGCAGGGGGATGGCTACACCTTC.

This clonotype showed up many times. The chain combines TRBV7-8 with TRBJ2-5; D may be TRBD1 or TRBD2 (7 bases each). Trimming took 5 bases from V and 5 from J, leaving 24 bases between them. The germline V gene has CDR1 SGHVS and CDR2 FQNEAQ. This CDR3 is built from 17 residues. For the CDR3, the DNA is TGTGCCAGCAGCCATGGGGGGGCCCCGGGACAGCTGGAGACCCAGTACTTC. Protein sequence: CASSHGGAPGQLETQYF.

V usage is TRBV6-2 or TRBV6-3 and J usage is TRBJ2-5; 10 bases align to TRBD2. This CDR3 contains 15 residues. From germline, CDR1 is MNHEY and CDR2 SVGEGT. Germline trimming cut 2 bases from V and 4 bases from J; bases unmatched to any gene: 4. CDR3 loop: CASSYATSGAETQYF. CDR3 bases: TGTGCCAGCAGTTACGCCACTAGCGGGGCAGAGACCCAGTACTTC.

This clonotype occurred a few times. The chain combines TRBV28 with TRBJ2-2; TRBD2 agrees at 10 bases. V lost 5 bases and J lost 5; bases outside the gene matches: 14. Germline CDR1 and CDR2: MDHEN and SYDVKM. The CDR3 consists of 18 residues. CDR3 DNA sequence: TGTGCCAGCAGTCAGAACGCCGTCCGAGCGGGGGGGACCGGGGAGCTGTTTTTT. It encodes CASSQNAVRAGGTGELFF.

This clonotype was found many times. J is TRBJ2-5 and V is TRBV10-3; D unclear. Trimming stripped 4 bases from V and 4 bases from J, with 7 bases between. The germline CDR1 and CDR2 sequences are ENHRY and SYGVKD. This CDR3 is built from 12 residues. CDR3 sequence: CAISGVRETQYF. CDR3 coding DNA: TGTGCCATCAGTGGGGTTAGAGAGACCCAGTACTTC.

There are many counts of this clonotype. The chain uses TRBV5-1 and TRBJ1-2; the D gene is possibly TRBD1 (5 bases). The CDR3 loop spans 15 amino acids. Germline-derived CDR1 and CDR2 are SGHRS and YFSETQ. The V end lost 0 bases, the J end lost 0 bases, and 9 bases lay between the germline ends. The CDR3 protein is CASSLERGANYGYTF. The CDR3 nucleotides read TGCGCCAGCAGCTTGGAGAGGGGAGCTAACTATGGCTACACCTTC. The variable domain in full, with the rest retrieved from reference TRBV5-1 and TRBJ1-2, is KAGVTQTPRYLIKTRGQQVTLSCSPISGHRSVSWYQQTPGQGLQFLFEYFSETQRNKGNFPGRFSGRQFSNSRSEMNVSTLELGDSALYLCASSLERGANYGYTFGSGTRLTVV.

On this clonotype: Possible read error: a much larger clone is one base away. The chain has TRBV28 and TRBJ1-5; D uncertain. The CDR3 has 14 residues. With 3 bases removed from V and 0 bases from J, the gap between germline ends came to 6 bases. CDR1 and CDR2 (germline): MDHEN, SYDVKM. The CDR3 loop reads CASSFGSSNQPQHF. The CDR3 bases are TGTGCCAGCAGTTTCGGCAGTAGCAATCAGCCCCAGCATTTT.

In this sample, this clonotype turned up many times. This rearrangement joins TRBV6-2 or TRBV6-3 to TRBJ1-1, with 7 positions matching TRBD1. Trimming at V came to 2 bases and at J to 4 bases, leaving 4 bases not matched to a gene. The V gene's germline CDR1 is MNHEY and CDR2 SVGEGT. The CDR3 has 14 amino acids. CDR3 in amino acids: CASSYRTGRTEAFF. CDR3 DNA: TGTGCCAGCAGTTACCGGACAGGTCGCACTGAAGCTTTCTTT.

The table lists this clonotype with many counts. This sequence joins TRBV4-1 and TRBJ2-7; 10 nucleotides align to TRBD2. CDR1 is MGHRA and CDR2 is YSYEKL in the germline V gene. Losses at the gene ends were 0 bases for V and 4 bases for J; bases not matched to a gene: 9. The CDR3 contains 17 residues. The CDR3 reads CASSQDQGGSGRYEQYF. Written as DNA, the CDR3 is TGCGCCAGCAGCCAAGATCAGGGTGGTAGCGGGAGGTACGAGCAGTACTTC.

V and J are TRBV18 and TRBJ1-1; D is perhaps TRBD1 (5 bases). The CDR3 has 13 residues. Germline V gene data show CDR1 as KGHSH and CDR2 as LQKENI. Trimming pared 6 bases from V and 7 bases from J, leaving 15 bases between. CDR3 nucleotides: TGTGCCAGCTCTCCCCAGGGACGGGGTGAAGCTTTCTTT. Protein: CASSPQGRGEAFF.

This clonotype has a count of ten or more. The chain uses TRBV20-1 and TRBJ2-1; TRBD1 matches 9 bases. This CDR3 has 14 amino acids. Germline V CDR1 and CDR2: DFQATT, SNEGSKA (reference sequence). Trimming took 6 bases from V and 7 from J; bases not matched to a gene: 10. For the CDR3, the DNA is TGCAGTGCCACCGGACAGGGGAACAATAATGAGCAGTTCTTC. As protein: CSATGQGNNNEQFF.

This clonotype was seen ten or more times. V and J are TRBV20-1 and TRBJ1-6; no firm D call. V was shortened by 2 bases and J by 7 bases, with 12 bases between the two germline ends. Germline V CDR1 and CDR2: DFQATT, SNEGSKA (reference sequence). The CDR3 is 14 residues long. The CDR3: CSARPQLGNSPLHF. The CDR3 DNA reads as TGCAGTGCTAGACCACAGTTGGGGAATTCACCCCTCCACTTT.